This T cell receptor beta chain derives from a study of blood T cell repertoires in COVID-19. The wider study: The United States, Italy and Spain supplied acute and convalescent COVID-19 samples. PBMCs, B-cell-depleted T cells, or T cells provided the cDNA or gDNA that made up the material.

Seattle-derived patients entered the study during active infection and were followed longitudinally. Per the authors' pipeline: It was from reference gene primer amplification that nucleated cell counts were estimated. Some clones are missing from TCRdb's copy, which holds only in-frame ones; the method was immunoSEQ multiplex PCR. For V, J and clone size, that table is used; D and trimming come from the DNA. This sample has roughly 170,000 clones, with about 85% found just once. Germline CDR1 is LNHDA and CDR2 is SQIVND (reference sequence). This CDR3 contains 19 residues. The V gene lost 0 bases and the J gene lost 4 bases, with 25 bases spanning the gap.

Sample: peripheral blood. This chain connects TRBV19 to TRBJ2-7, with a weak D call TRBD2 (5 bases). The TCR originated in a woman between 50 and 59 years old with COVID-19, enrolled during active disease. CDR3 coding DNA: TGTGCCAGTAGTATAGATCACGAAGTTTCGACACGCGAGGGATACGAGCAGTACTTC. Translating it yields CASSIDHEVSTREGYEQYF.